This T cell receptor beta chain was retrieved from a study of blood T cells in healthy people across ages. Findings of the study overall: Both higher diversity and more naive CD4+ cells marked long-lived donors when set against aged donors.

As regards this clonotype: Its antigen remains unknown.

The CDR3 length is 16 residues. Germline CDR1 reads SGHRS; CDR2 reads YFSETQ. V lost 5 bases to trimming and J lost 0 bases; unmatched junction nucleotides: 6. For the second PCR, which ran for about 7 to 12 cycles, a sample-barcoded 5' primer and a J-beta primer mix were used. TCRdb fed the 5' RACE reads into MiXCR, producing one record per CDR3 protein. The sample holds about 780,000 distinct CDR3 sequences, around half seen once. V is TRBV5-1 and J is TRBJ2-3; TRBD2 matches 10 bases. The sequence was collected from a man older than 75 in good health. The sequenced sample consisted of blood. CDR3 amino acids: CASSFVAGGSTDTQYF. The CDR3 DNA follows: TGCGCCAGCAGTTTTGTAGCGGGAGGAAGCACAGATACGCAGTATTTT.